What follows describes a single TCR beta chain. Sequence at one end of the junction differs from germline and may be a read error. This entry belongs to a study of regulatory T cells in long-lasting Graves disease. Construction of TCR beta libraries relied on iRepertoire HTBI primers and on Arm-PCR targeting CDR3 regions. TCRdb re-derived calls from the multiplex PCR reads in MiXCR, one entry per CDR3 protein. The data contain roughly 500,000 distinct CDR3 sequences, approximately 12% of them singletons. The CDR3 has 17 amino acids. Germline V gene data show CDR1 as SGHAT and CDR2 as FQNNGV. Time point described: newly diagnosed GD, antithyroid drugs for less than 3 months. RNA isolated from PBMCs was used to make the TCR library. The same specimen was also included in a second study, on T cells in Graves' hyperthyroidism and ophthalmopathy. As reported in that work: Ophthalmopathy was separated from stable hyperthyroidism by a 13 V-J model.

V gene TRBV11-2 combines with J gene TRBJ1-4, with D possibly TRBD1 on 5 matching bases. The clonotype originates from a woman in her twenties or thirties with Graves disease. The material sequenced was peripheral blood mononuclear cells (PBMCs), taken at new diagnosis, from a patient treated with antithyroid drugs. CDR3 nucleotides: TGTGCCAGCAGCGCAATGGGGTGGGGCCGCCGAAATGAAAAAATGTTTTTT. It specifies CASSAMGWGRRNEKMFF.